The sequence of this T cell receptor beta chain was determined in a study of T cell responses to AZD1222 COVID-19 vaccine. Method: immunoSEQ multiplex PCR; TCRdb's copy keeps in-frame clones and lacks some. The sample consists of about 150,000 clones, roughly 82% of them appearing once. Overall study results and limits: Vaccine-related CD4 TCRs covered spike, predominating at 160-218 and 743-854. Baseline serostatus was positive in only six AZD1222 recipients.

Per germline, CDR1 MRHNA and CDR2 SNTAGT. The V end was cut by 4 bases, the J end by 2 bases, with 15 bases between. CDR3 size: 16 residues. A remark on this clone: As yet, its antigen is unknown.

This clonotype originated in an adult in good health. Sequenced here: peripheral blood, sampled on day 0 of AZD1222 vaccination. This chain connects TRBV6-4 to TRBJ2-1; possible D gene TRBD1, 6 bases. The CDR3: CASSVMGTLAYNEQFF. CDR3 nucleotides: TGTGCCAGCAGTGTGATGGGGACACTAGCCTACAATGAGCAGTTCTTC.